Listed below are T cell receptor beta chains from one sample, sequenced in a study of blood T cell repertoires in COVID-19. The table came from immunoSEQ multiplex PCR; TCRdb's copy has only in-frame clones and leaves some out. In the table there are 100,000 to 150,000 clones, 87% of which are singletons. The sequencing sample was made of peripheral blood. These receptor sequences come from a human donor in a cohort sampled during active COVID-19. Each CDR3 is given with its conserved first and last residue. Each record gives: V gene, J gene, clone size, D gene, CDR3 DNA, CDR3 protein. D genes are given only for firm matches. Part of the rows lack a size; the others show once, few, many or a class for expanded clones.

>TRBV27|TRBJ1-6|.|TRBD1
TGTGCCAGCACTTGGGTGGGACAGACTTTAACCCCCCCGAATTCACCCCTCCACTTT
CASTWVGQTLTPPNSPLHF
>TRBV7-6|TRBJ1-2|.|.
TGTGCCAGCAGCCCAAGCAGGGGTAACTATGGCTACACCTTC
CASSPSRGNYGYTF
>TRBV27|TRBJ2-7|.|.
TGTGCCAGCAGTTTATCGCAGGGCCGATACGAGCAGTACTTC
CASSLSQGRYEQYF
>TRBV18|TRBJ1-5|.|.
TGTGCCAGCTCACCCCCTGATCAGCCCCAGCATTTT
CASSPPDQPQHF
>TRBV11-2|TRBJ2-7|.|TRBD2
TGTGCCAGCAGCTTAGAGACAGGTTCCCTAGCGGGAGCCGAGCAGTACTTC
CASSLETGSLAGAEQYF
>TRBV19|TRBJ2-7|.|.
TGTGCCAGTAGTTGGGGGGAACCTTCCTACGAGCAGTACTTC
CASSWGEPSYEQYF
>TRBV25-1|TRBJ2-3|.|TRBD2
TGTGCCAGCAGTGGCGGGGGTGGTGGGACAGATACGCAGTATTTT
CASSGGGGGTDTQYF
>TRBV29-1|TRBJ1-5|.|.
TGCAGCGTTGACTTTGCAGGGGCTCTCAATCAGCCCCAGCATTTT
CSVDFAGALNQPQHF
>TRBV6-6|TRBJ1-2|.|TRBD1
TGTGCCAGCAGTCGACCGGGACAGGGGGACTATGGCTACACCTTC
CASSRPGQGDYGYTF
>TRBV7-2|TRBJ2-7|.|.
TGTGCCAGCAGGCCCATGGGGGCCAGGTCCTACGAGCAGTACTTC
CASRPMGARSYEQYF
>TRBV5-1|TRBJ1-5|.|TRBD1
TGCGCCAGCAGCTTGGAAGGACAGGGGGGCGGTCAGCCCCAGCATTTT
CASSLEGQGGGQPQHF
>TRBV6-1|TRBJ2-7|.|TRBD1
TGTGCCAGCAGTGAAGTCGGACAGGGGTACGAGCAGTACTTC
CASSEVGQGYEQYF
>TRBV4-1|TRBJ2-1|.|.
TGCGCCAGCAGCTGGCGGAGCTCCTACAATGAGCAGTTCTTC
CASSWRSSYNEQFF
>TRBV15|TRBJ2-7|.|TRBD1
TGTGCCACCAGCAGAGTCCCGGGACAGGGCAGCTACGAGCAGTACTTC
CATSRVPGQGSYEQYF
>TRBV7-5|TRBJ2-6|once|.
TGTGTCAGAAGTTTACTGAGGTTGGGGGCCAACGTCCTGACTTTC
CVRSLLRLGANVLTF
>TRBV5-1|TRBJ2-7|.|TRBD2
TGCGCCAGCAGACTAGCGGGAGGAGGCGAGCAGTACTTC
CASRLAGGGEQYF
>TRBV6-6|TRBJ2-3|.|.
TGTGCCAGCCCCCTAGGTACGGCTAGCGCAACAGATACGCAGTATTTT
CASPLGTASATDTQYF
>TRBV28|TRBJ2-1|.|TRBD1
TGTGCCAGCAGGGGAACCGGGACAGGATCCTACAATGAGCAGTTCTTC
CASRGTGTGSYNEQFF
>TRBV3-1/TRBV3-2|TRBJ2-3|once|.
TGTGCCAGCAGCCAGGCCCACGGGGATACGCAGTATTTT
CASSQAHGDTQYF
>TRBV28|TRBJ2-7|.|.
TGTGCCAGCAGTTCCCGACTCGACGAGCAGTACTTC
CASSSRLDEQYF
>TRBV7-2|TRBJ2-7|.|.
TGTGCCAGCAGCCATAGGGGCCGACAGCAGTACGAGCAGTACTTC
CASSHRGRQQYEQYF
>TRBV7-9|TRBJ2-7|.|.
TGTGCCATGGGGGGGCACCTATCCTACGAGCAGTACTTC
CAMGGHLSYEQYF
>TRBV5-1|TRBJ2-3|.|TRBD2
TGCGCCAGCAGCCCAAGGACTAGCGGGGTTACAGATACGCAGTATTTT
CASSPRTSGVTDTQYF
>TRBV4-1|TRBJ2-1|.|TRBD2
TGCGCCAGCACCCATAAGGGATTAACTAGCGGGGCTGACAATGAGCAGTTCTTC
CASTHKGLTSGADNEQFF
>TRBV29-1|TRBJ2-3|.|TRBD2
TGCAGCGCCCGACTAGCGGGGCGTCAAGATACGCAGTGTTTT
CSARLAGRQDTQCF
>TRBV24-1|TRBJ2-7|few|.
TGTGCCACCAGTGATTCTAGGACAGTGACCTACGAGCAGTACTTC
CATSDSRTVTYEQYF
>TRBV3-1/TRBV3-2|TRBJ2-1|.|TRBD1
TGTGCCAGCAGGGATTGGACAGGGGATGAGCAGTTCTTC
CASRDWTGDEQFF
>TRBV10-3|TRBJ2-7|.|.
TGTGCCATCAGTGATGACTACCTCTCCTACGAGCAGTACTTC
CAISDDYLSYEQYF
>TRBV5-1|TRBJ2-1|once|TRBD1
TGCGCCAGCAGCCGCGGACAGGGGTCCTACAATGAGCAGTTCTTC
CASSRGQGSYNEQFF
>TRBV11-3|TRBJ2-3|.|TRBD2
TGTGCCAGCAGCTTACGACTAGCGGATACAGATACGCAGTATTTT
CASSLRLADTDTQYF
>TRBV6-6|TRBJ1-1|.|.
TGTGCCAGCAGTTACCGGGGTTTGAACACTGAAGCTTTCTTT
CASSYRGLNTEAFF
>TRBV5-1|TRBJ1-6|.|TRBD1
TGCGCCAGCAGCCCTTGGACAGGCGAAAGGAATTCACCCCTCCACTTT
CASSPWTGERNSPLHF
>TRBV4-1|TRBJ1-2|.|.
TGCGCCAGCAAAGGGGTAGGGGTGAACTATGGCTACACCTTC
CASKGVGVNYGYTF
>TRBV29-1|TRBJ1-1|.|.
TGCAGCCTACAGGACACCGACTTGCTAGCTTTCTTT
CSLQDTDLLAFF
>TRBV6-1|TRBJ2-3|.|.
TGTGCCAGCAGTGAAAGGGGTAGTACGCAGTATTTT
CASSERGSTQYF
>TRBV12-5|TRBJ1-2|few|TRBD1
TGTGCTAGTGGGAGGGACAGGGGCGCTGGCTACACCTTC
CASGRDRGAGYTF
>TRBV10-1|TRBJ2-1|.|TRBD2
TGCGCCAGCAGTGAGTCGAGTTTAGCGGGAGCATACAATGAGCAGTTCTTC
CASSESSLAGAYNEQFF
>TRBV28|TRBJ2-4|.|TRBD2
TGTGCCAGCAGTTCCGGGACTAGCGGGACCAGAGCCAAAAACATTCAGTACTTC
CASSSGTSGTRAKNIQYF
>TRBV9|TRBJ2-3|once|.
TGTGCCAGCAGCGCCCTTCTAGCGAGCACAGATACGCAGTATTTT
CASSALLASTDTQYF
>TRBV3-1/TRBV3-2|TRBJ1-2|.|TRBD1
TGTGCCAGCAGCCAAGGGGACAGGGGTAGTTACTATGGCTACACCTTC
CASSQGDRGSYYGYTF
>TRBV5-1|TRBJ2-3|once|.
TGCGCCAGCAGCAAAGCGACGTCAGGCACAGATACGCAGTATTTT
CASSKATSGTDTQYF
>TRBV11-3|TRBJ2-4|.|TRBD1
TGTGCCAGCAGCCCCCCTGTCCGAGACAGGGCGACCAGGGCCAAAAACATTCAGTACTTC
CASSPPVRDRATRAKNIQYF
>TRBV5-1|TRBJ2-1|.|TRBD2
TGCGCCAGCAGCTTGGCTAGCGGGGGGGAATACAATGAGCAGTTCTTC
CASSLASGGEYNEQFF
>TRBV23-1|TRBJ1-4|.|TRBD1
TGCGCCAGCAGTCAAGCGATAGGACAGGGTTTTATTGCAACTAATGAAAAACTGTTTTTT
CASSQAIGQGFIATNEKLFF
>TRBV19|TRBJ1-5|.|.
TGTGCCAGTAGTGGACAGATTAGCAATCAGCCCCAGCATTTT
CASSGQISNQPQHF
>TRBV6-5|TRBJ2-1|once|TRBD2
TGTGCCAGCGGCACTAGCGGGAGCTCCTACAATGAGCAGTTCTTC
CASGTSGSSYNEQFF
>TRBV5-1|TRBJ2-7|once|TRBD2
TGCGCCAGCAGCTTGGGGCTAGCGGGAGCGATGATTACCTACGAGCAGTACTTC
CASSLGLAGAMITYEQYF
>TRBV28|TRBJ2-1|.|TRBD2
TGTGCCAGCAGTTTTGGGGGGGGATCCTACAATGAGCAGTTCTTC
CASSFGGGSYNEQFF
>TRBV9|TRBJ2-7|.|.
TGTGCCAGCAGCGTAGAGGTCTGGGACTCCCCCTTATACTTC
CASSVEVWDSPLYF
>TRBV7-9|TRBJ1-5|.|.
TGTGCCAGCAGCTTAGGTGGAGGGTTTGGCAATCAGCCCCAGCATTTT
CASSLGGGFGNQPQHF
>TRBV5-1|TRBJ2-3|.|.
TGCGCCAGCAGCGTTAACCGACCGGCTAGTGCAGATACGCAGTATTTT
CASSVNRPASADTQYF
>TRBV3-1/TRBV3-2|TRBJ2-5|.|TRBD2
TGTGCCAGCAGCCCCACCGCGGGAGATGAGACCCAGTACTTC
CASSPTAGDETQYF
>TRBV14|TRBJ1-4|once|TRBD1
TGTGCCAGCAGCCCAAACAGGGGGCTAAATGAAAAACTGTTTTTT
CASSPNRGLNEKLFF
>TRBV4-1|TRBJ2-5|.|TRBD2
TGCGCCAGCAGCTCTAGCGGGGGTTGGCAAGAGACCCAGTACTTC
CASSSSGGWQETQYF
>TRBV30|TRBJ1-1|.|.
TGTGCCTGGAACCGAGGATTGGGAGGGGGCACTGAAGCTTTCTTT
CAWNRGLGGGTEAFF
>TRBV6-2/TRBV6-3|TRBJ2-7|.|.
TGTGCCAGCAGCAACTTATACGAGCAGTACTTC
CASSNLYEQYF
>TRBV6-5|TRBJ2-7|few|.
TGTGCCAGCAGTACGACAGTAGGCTCCTACGAGCAGTACTTC
CASSTTVGSYEQYF
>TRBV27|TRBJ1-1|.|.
TGTGCCAGCAGTTTTTCCAGGAACACTGAAGCTTTCTTT
CASSFSRNTEAFF
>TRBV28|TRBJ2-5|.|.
TGTGCCAGCCTGCCGTGGGGGCTGGGGGAGACCCAGTACTTC
CASLPWGLGETQYF